The 10 T cell receptor beta chains given below trace back to one sample, sequenced in a study of blood T cell repertoires in COVID-19. TCRdb's table, derived via immunoSEQ multiplex PCR, lists solely in-frame clones and lacks some. The table has 300,000 or so clones, 91% seen once. The specimen was peripheral blood. All receptors derive from a woman under 40 with COVID-19, enrolled during active disease.

V usage is TRBV27 and J usage is TRBJ2-1; 11 nucleotides agree with TRBD2. The CDR3 covers 14 residues. Germline CDR1 MNHEY, CDR2 SMNVEV (reference sequence). V lost 6 bases to trimming and J lost 6 bases; unmatched junction nucleotides: 4. CDR3 sequence: CASRLAGGSNEQFF. DNA of the CDR3: TGTGCCAGCAGGCTAGCGGGAGGAAGCAATGAGCAGTTCTTC.

This chain uses TRBV29-1 with TRBJ1-1, with D uncertain. V was trimmed by 4 bases and J by 5 bases, leaving 5 bases between them. The CDR3 contains 10 residues. Germline CDR1 reads SQVTM; CDR2 reads ANQGSEA. The CDR3, as DNA: TGCAGCGTTGTGACAACTGAAGCTTTCTTT. It encodes CSVVTTEAFF.

V gene TRBV10-1 combines with J gene TRBJ2-7, with 12 bases fitting TRBD1. V lost 1 base and J lost 4; bases outside the gene matches: 8. CDR1 is WNHNN and CDR2 is SYGVQD in the germline V gene (reference sequence). CDR3 length: 17 residues. The CDR3 nucleotides are TGCGCCAGCAGTGAGTACTTCGGGACAGGGGGCTTTTACGAGCAGTACTTC. This codes for CASSEYFGTGGFYEQYF.

The chain recombines TRBV5-1 with TRBJ1-4; D may be TRBD1 (6 bases). V gave up 1 base and J gave up 8 bases, with 9 bases separating them. The CDR3 extends over 13 amino acids. The germline gives CDR1 SGHRS, CDR2 YFSETQ. This chain's CDR3 is CASSLTGNEKLFF. CDR3 bases: TGCGCCAGCAGCTTGACAGGGAACGAAAAACTGTTTTTT.

This clone was found a few times. This chain uses TRBV9 with TRBJ2-1; 8 bases fit TRBD2. Unmatched junction bases numbered 17, after V lost 4 bases and J lost 2 bases. The CDR3 is 19 residues long. CDR1 SGDLS and CDR2 YYNGEE come from the germline V gene. The CDR3 DNA sequence: TGTGCCAGCAGCTCTCGGGGCAAAGCGGGAGTACCTACCTACAATGAGCAGTTCTTC. This translates into CASSSRGKAGVPTYNEQFF.

This chain uses TRBV19 with TRBJ2-5, with 7 bases identical to TRBD1. CDR1 is LNHDA, CDR2 SQIVND, per germline (reference sequence). The junction had 1 base not matched to a gene; V was cut back by 5 bases and J by 1 base. The CDR3 length is 13 residues. CDR3 sequence reads: CASSGTAQETQYF. The CDR3 DNA sequence: TGTGCCAGTAGTGGGACAGCCCAAGAGACCCAGTACTTC.

CDR3 in amino acids: CSVEFPSGIYNEQFF. CDR3 bases: TGCAGCGTTGAATTTCCTAGCGGGATCTACAATGAGCAGTTCTTC. V and J are TRBV29-1 and TRBJ2-1, with TRBD2 identical over 9 bases. The trim removed 2 bases at V and 3 bases at J, leaving 5 bases unmatched. Germline CDR1 and CDR2: SQVTM and ANQGSEA. CDR3 size: 15 residues.

The CDR3 sequence is CATSRGEGGYGYTF. Here the CDR3 DNA reads TGTGCCACCAGCAGAGGGGAAGGGGGCTATGGCTACACCTTC. This chain connects TRBV15 to TRBJ1-2; TRBD1 might be the D (6 bases). Deletions cut 1 base from V and 4 bases from J, with 10 bases between. CDR1 is LNHNV and CDR2 is YYDKDF in the germline V gene (reference sequence). The CDR3 consists of 14 residues.

The V call is TRBV29-1, the J call TRBJ1-1; D remains unclear. Germline assignment: CDR1 SQVTM and CDR2 ANQGSEA. The CDR3 runs 15 residues. V dropped 1 base and J dropped 4 bases, with 16 bases sitting between them. The CDR3 DNA reads as TGCAGCGTTGAAGGGTCTGGCGGAGGCGGCACTGAAGCTTTCTTT. Protein: CSVEGSGGGGTEAFF.

This chain joins TRBV5-1 and TRBJ1-1, with D maybe TRBD1 (5 bases). The V and J ends lost 2 bases and 6 bases respectively, with 11 bases between them. The CDR3 covers 13 residues. Germline lookup yields CDR1 SGHRS and CDR2 YFSETQ. The CDR3 spells CASSFGGSAEAFF. As DNA, the CDR3 is TGCGCCAGCAGCTTCGGGGGGAGCGCTGAAGCTTTCTTT.